This T cell receptor (beta chain) was profiled in a study of cytomegalovirus exposure and HLA in healthy donors. Turning to the study itself: Both the approximately 130 validation repertoires and the approximately 640 first-cohort repertoires used the same platform, as reported by a later analysis. General study findings and limits: Among TCR beta chains, those listed as cytomegalovirus-associated numbered over 150. Subsequent analysis of the 120 or so validation repertoires found a tendency for first-cohort TCR clusters to co-occur. A few CMV-associated chains were confirmed in vitro to be specific for CMV antigens.

The germline gives CDR1 MNHEY, CDR2 SVGAGI. After removal of 2 bases from V and 3 bases from J, the junction contained 8 bases not matched to a gene. CDR3 size: 16 residues. Remarks on this clone: What it binds is unknown.

Only in-frame clones appear in the TCRdb table, and some are missing; sequencing was by immunoSEQ multiplex PCR. The table shows about 130,000 clones, with around 94% occurring only once. The receptor was derived from a woman younger than 30 in good health and CMV-seronegative. Sample: PBMCs. This rearrangement joins TRBV6-5 to TRBJ2-3, with 7 positions matching TRBD2. CDR3 residues: CASSYGRGGGTDTQYF. The CDR3 DNA sequence: TGTGCCAGCAGTTACGGACGCGGGGGTGGGACAGATACGCAGTATTTT.